Listed below are T cell receptor beta chains from one sample, sequenced in a study of shared clonotypes between healthy human individuals. Assay: immunoSEQ multiplex PCR; the TCRdb copy retains only in-frame clones and omits some. The data show fewer than 650,000 clones, 75% to 85% seen once. Sequencing used PBMCs. The receptors stem from a woman in her forties in good health. Some clones in this sample may be carry-over from other donors' samples. Each CDR3 is given with its conserved first and last residue. Fields, in order: V gene, D gene, J gene, clone size, CDR3 DNA, CDR3 protein. A D gene is named only where the DNA matches it firmly. Rows may omit the clone size; those that give it use once, few, many or a size class.

v_call: TRBV6-1; d_call: TRBD1; j_call: TRBJ1-2; clone_size: few; cdr3_nt: TGTGCCAGCACCCGCTTGGGGACAGGCGACTATGGCTACACCTTC; cdr3_aa: CASTRLGTGDYGYTF
v_call: TRBV23-1; d_call: TRBD1; j_call: TRBJ2-7; clone_size: -; cdr3_nt: TGCGCCAGCAGCCGGGACGGGACAGGGGCCTACGAGCAGTACTTC; cdr3_aa: CASSRDGTGAYEQYF
v_call: TRBV5-4; d_call: -; j_call: TRBJ2-4; clone_size: -; cdr3_nt: TGTGCCAGCAGCGTTACAGGACACAAAAACATTCAGTACTTC; cdr3_aa: CASSVTGHKNIQYF
v_call: TRBV10-3; d_call: -; j_call: TRBJ1-2; clone_size: -; cdr3_nt: TGTGCCATCGAGGGAGGGGGGAATTATGGCTACACCTTC; cdr3_aa: CAIEGGGNYGYTF
v_call: TRBV28; d_call: -; j_call: TRBJ1-1; clone_size: -; cdr3_nt: TGTGCCAGCAGTCCACCTAGAAAAACAGACACTGAAGCTTTCTTT; cdr3_aa: CASSPPRKTDTEAFF
v_call: TRBV7-2; d_call: -; j_call: TRBJ2-7; clone_size: few; cdr3_nt: TGTGCCAGCAGCTTAGGGACTAACCCAGGCTACGAGCAGTACTTC; cdr3_aa: CASSLGTNPGYEQYF
v_call: TRBV9; d_call: -; j_call: TRBJ2-1; clone_size: once; cdr3_nt: TGTGCCAGCAGCGTAGGCGGCGGCCCGACCTACAATGAGCAGTTCTTC; cdr3_aa: CASSVGGGPTYNEQFF
v_call: TRBV5-4; d_call: -; j_call: TRBJ2-2; clone_size: once; cdr3_nt: TGTGCCAGCAGCTTGGGGGGGCGCTCGAACACCGGGGAGCTGTTTTTT; cdr3_aa: CASSLGGRSNTGELFF
v_call: TRBV2; d_call: TRBD2; j_call: TRBJ2-5; clone_size: -; cdr3_nt: TGTGCCAGCAGTGAAAGTCTAGCGGGAGGGGGGGAGACCCAGTACTTC; cdr3_aa: CASSESLAGGGETQYF
v_call: TRBV7-8; d_call: TRBD1; j_call: TRBJ1-2; clone_size: -; cdr3_nt: TGTGCCAGCAGCTCCTTCCGGGACAGGGAGCAGGGCTACACCTTC; cdr3_aa: CASSSFRDREQGYTF
v_call: TRBV18; d_call: -; j_call: TRBJ1-4; clone_size: many; cdr3_nt: TGTGCCAGCTCACCTGACGCCGGGGGGGAAAAACTGTTTTTT; cdr3_aa: CASSPDAGGEKLFF
v_call: TRBV5-1; d_call: -; j_call: TRBJ2-4; clone_size: -; cdr3_nt: TGCGCCAGCAGCGTGGGTTCGGTCGGGGCCAAAAACATTCAGTACTTC; cdr3_aa: CASSVGSVGAKNIQYF
v_call: TRBV5-1; d_call: TRBD1; j_call: TRBJ2-1; clone_size: -; cdr3_nt: TGCGCCAGCAGGTCTACAGGGGGCTACAATGAGCAGTTCTTC; cdr3_aa: CASRSTGGYNEQFF
v_call: TRBV5-4; d_call: -; j_call: TRBJ1-1; clone_size: -; cdr3_nt: TGTGCCAGCGCCCGGGTGGGATATGAAGCTTTCTTT; cdr3_aa: CASARVGYEAFF
v_call: TRBV5-6; d_call: TRBD2; j_call: TRBJ2-6; clone_size: many; cdr3_nt: TGTGCCAGCAGCTTTAGCGGGAGCGCTGGGGCCAACGTCCTGACTTTC; cdr3_aa: CASSFSGSAGANVLTF